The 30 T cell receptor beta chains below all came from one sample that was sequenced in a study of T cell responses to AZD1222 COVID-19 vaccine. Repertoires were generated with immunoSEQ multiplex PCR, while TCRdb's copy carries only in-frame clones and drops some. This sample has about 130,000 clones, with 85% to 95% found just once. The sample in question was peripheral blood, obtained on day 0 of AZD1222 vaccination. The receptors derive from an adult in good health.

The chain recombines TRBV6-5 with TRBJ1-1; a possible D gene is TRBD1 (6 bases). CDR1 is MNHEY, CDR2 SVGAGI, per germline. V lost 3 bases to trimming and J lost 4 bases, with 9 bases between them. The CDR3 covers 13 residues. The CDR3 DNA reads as TGTGCCAGCAGTTATGGGGGCTTCACTGAAGCTTTCTTT. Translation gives CASSYGGFTEAFF.

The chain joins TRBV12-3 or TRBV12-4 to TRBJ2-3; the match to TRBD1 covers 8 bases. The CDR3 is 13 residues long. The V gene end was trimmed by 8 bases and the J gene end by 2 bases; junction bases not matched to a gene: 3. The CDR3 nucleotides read TGTGCCAGCTCAGGGGGCGACACAGATACGCAGTATTTT. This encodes CASSGGDTDTQYF.

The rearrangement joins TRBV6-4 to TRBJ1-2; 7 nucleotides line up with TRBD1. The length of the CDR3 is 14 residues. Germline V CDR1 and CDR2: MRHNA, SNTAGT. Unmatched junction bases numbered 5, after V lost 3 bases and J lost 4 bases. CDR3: CASSEDREIYGYTF. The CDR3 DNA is TGTGCCAGCAGTGAAGACAGGGAAATCTATGGCTACACCTTC.

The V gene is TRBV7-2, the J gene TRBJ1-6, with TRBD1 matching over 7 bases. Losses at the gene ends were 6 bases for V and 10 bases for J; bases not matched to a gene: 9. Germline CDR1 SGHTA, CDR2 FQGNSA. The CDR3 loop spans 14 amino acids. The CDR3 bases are TGTGCCAGCAGTAACAGACAGGGTGACTCACCCCTCCACTTT. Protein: CASSNRQGDSPLHF.

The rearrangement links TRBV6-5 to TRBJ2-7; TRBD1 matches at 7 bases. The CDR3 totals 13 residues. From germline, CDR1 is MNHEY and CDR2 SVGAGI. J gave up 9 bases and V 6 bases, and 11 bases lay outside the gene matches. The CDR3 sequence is CASRTDRRLAQYF. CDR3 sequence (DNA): TGTGCCAGCAGAACGGACAGGCGTTTAGCGCAGTACTTC.

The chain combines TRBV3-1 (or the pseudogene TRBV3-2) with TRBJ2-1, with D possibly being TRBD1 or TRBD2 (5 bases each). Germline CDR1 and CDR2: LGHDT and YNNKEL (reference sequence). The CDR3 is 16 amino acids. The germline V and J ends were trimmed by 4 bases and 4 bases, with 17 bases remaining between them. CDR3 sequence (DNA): TGTGCCAGCAGCCCACGGAACAAGGGACCATACAATGAGCAGTTCTTC. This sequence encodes CASSPRNKGPYNEQFF.

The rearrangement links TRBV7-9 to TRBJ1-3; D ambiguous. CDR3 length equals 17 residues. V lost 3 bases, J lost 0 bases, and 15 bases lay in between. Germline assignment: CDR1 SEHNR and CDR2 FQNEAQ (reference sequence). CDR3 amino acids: CASSFGSSGRSGNTIYF. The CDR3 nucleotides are TGTGCCAGCAGCTTTGGTTCGAGCGGGCGCTCTGGAAACACCATATATTTT.

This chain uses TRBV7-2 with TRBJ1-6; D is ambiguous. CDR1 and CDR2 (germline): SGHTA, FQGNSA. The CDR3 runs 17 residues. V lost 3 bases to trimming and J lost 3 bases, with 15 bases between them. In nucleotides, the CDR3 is TGTGCCAGCAGCTTTACGGACTTCAGACACTATAATTCACCCCTCCACTTT. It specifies CASSFTDFRHYNSPLHF.

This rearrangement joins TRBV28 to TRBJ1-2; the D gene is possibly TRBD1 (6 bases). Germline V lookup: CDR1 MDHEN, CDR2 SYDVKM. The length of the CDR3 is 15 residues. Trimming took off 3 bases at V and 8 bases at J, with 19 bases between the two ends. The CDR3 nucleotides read TGTGCCAGCAGTTTCGGGGGCTCCCTGGGGGACGGCTACACCTTC. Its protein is CASSFGGSLGDGYTF.

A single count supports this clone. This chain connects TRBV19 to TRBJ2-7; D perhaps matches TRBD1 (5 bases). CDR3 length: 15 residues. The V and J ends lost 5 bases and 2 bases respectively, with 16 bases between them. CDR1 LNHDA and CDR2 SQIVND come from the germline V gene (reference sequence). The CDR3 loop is CASSAYPQDTYEQYF. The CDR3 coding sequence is TGTGCCAGTAGTGCATACCCACAGGATACCTACGAGCAGTACTTC.

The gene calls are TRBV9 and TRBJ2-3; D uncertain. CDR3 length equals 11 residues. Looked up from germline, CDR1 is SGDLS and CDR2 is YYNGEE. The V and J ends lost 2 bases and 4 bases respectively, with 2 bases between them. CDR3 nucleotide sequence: TGTGCCAGCAGCGTTGCAGATACGCAGTATTTT. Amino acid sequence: CASSVADTQYF.

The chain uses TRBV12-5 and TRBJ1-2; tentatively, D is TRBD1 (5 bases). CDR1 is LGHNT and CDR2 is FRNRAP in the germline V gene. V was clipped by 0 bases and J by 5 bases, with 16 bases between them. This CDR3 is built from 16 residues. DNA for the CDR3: TGTGCTAGTGGTTTGGTACTCGATCGGACACCTTATGGCTACACCTTC. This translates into CASGLVLDRTPYGYTF.

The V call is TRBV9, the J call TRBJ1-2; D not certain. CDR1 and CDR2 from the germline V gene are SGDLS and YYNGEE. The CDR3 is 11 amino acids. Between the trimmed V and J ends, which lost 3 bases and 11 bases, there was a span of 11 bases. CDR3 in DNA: TGTGCCAGCAGCGCTCTCTCAGTATACACCTTC. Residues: CASSALSVYTF.

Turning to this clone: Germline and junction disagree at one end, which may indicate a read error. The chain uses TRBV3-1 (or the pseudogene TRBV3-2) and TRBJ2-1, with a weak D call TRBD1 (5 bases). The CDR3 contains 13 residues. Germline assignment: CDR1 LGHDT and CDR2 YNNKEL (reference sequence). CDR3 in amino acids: CAGSLDSYNEQFF. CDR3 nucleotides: TGTGCCGGCAGCCTTGACAGTTACAATGAGCAGTTCTTC.

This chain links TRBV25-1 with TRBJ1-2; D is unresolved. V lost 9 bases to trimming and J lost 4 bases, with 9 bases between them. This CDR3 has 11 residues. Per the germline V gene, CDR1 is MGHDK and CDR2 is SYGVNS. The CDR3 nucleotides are TGTGCCAGTTCCTCCGGCTATGGCTACACCTTC. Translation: CASSSGYGYTF.

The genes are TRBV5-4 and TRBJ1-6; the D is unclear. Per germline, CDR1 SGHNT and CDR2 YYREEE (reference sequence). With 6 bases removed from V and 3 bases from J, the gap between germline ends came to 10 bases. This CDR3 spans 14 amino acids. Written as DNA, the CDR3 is TGTGCCAGCACCCCCTCGGGCTATAATTCACCCCTCCACTTT. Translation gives CASTPSGYNSPLHF.

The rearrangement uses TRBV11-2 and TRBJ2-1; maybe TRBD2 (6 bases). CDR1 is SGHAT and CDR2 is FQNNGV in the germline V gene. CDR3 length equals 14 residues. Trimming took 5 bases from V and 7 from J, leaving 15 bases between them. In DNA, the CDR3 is TGTGCCAGCAGCCGGAGGATTGCGGGAAATGAGCAGTTCTTC. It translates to CASSRRIAGNEQFF.

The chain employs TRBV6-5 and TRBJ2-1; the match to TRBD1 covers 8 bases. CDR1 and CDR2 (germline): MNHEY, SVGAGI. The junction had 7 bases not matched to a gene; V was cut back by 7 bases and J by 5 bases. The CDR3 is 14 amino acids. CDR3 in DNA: TGTGCCAGCACCACCGGGACAGGCAACAATGAGCAGTTCTTC. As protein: CASTTGTGNNEQFF.

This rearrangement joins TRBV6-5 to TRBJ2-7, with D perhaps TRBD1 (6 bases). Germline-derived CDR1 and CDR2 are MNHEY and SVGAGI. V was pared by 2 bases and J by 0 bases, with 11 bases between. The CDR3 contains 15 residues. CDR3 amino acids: CASSYPEDSSYEQYF. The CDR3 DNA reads TGTGCCAGCAGTTACCCTGAGGACAGCTCCTACGAGCAGTACTTC.

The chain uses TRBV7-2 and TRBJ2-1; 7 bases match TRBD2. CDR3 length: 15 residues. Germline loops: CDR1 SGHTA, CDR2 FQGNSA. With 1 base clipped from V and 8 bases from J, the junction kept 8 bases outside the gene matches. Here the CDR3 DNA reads TGTGCCAGCAGCTTAGGGGGGGGTAGCTCCCATGAGCAGTTCTTC. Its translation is CASSLGGGSSHEQFF.

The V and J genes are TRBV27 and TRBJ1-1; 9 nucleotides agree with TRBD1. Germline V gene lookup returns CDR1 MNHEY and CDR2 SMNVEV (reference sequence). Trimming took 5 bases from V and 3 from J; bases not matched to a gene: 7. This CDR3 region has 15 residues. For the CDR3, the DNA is TGTGCCAGCAGTCCGGACAGGGGAGGGGACACTGAAGCTTTCTTT. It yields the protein CASSPDRGGDTEAFF.

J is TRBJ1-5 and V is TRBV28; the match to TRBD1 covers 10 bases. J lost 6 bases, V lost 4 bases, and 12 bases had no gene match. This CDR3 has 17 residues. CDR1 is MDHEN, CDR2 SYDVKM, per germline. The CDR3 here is CASSSHEGTGEGQPQHF. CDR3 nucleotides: TGTGCCAGCAGTTCCCACGAAGGGACAGGGGAGGGTCAGCCCCAGCATTTT.

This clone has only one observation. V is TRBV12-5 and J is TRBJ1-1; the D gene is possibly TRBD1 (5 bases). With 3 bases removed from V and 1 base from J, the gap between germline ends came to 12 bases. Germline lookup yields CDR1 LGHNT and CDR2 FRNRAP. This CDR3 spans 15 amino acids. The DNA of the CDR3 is TGTGCTAGTGGTTTAACCCAGGGACCGAACACTGAAGCTTTCTTT. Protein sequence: CASGLTQGPNTEAFF.

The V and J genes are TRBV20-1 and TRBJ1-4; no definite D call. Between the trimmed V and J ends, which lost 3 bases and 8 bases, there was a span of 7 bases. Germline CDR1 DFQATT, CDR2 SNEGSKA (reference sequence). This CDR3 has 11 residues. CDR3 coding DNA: TGCAGTGCTAGGGGCCGGGAAAAACTGTTTTTT. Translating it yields CSARGREKLFF.

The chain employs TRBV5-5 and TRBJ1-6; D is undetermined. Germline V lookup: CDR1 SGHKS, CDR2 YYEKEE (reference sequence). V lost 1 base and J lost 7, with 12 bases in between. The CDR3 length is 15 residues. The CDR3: CASSLLAGINSPLHF. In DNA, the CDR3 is TGTGCCAGCAGCTTGTTGGCAGGAATCAATTCACCCCTCCACTTT.

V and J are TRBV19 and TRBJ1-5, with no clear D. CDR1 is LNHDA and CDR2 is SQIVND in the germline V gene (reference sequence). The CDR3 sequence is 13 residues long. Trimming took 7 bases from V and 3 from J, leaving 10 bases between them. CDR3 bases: TGTGCCAGTAACACAGAGTACAATCAGCCCCAGCATTTT. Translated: CASNTEYNQPQHF.

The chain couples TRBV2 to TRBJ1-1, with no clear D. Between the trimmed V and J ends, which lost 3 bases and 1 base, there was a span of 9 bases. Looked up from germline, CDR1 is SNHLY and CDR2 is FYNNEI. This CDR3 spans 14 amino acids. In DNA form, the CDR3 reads TGTGCCAGCAGTGACGGAGTTTCGAACACTGAAGCTTTCTTT. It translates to CASSDGVSNTEAFF.

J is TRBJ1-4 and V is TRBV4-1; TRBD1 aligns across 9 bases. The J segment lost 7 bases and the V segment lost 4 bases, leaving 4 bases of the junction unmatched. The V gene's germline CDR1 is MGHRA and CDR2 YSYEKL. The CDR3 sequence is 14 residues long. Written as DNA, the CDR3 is TGCGCCAGCAGCCTGCGACAGGGGGGTGAAAAACTGTTTTTT. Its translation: CASSLRQGGEKLFF.

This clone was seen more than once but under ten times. CDR3 DNA sequence: TGTGCCAGCAGTTACCAGCATGGTGAAGCTTTCTTT. It translates to CASSYQHGEAFF. The V and J genes are TRBV27 and TRBJ1-1, with D uncertain. Trimming cost V 4 bases and J 7 bases, with 10 bases left between them. CDR1 is MNHEY and CDR2 is SMNVEV in the germline V gene (reference sequence). The CDR3 length is 12 residues.

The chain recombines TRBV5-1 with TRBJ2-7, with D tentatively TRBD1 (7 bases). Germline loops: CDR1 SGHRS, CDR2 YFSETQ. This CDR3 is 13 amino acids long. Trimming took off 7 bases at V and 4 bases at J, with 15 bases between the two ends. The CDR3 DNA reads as TGCGCCAGCGGAGGGGACAGAAAGTACGAGCAGTACTTC. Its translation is CASGGDRKYEQYF.